The T cell receptor (beta chain) under discussion was sequenced for a study of blood T cell repertoires in COVID-19. CDR3 length: 17 residues. V was shortened by 0 bases and J by 5 bases, with 16 bases between the two germline ends. The germline CDR1 and CDR2 sequences are SGHDN and FVKESK. Clones were read by immunoSEQ multiplex PCR, and TCRdb kept only the in-frame ones, dropping some. This sample has some 330,000 clones, with roughly four fifths found just once. Allocation to cohorts depended on clinical history reported by the participants. Cohort 3 recovered donors had two negative PCRs, clearance, or symptom resolution.

The sample comprised PBMCs or T cells enriched from blood (not recorded which). The clonotype comes from a woman aged 50 to 60 who had recovered from COVID-19. The chain recombines TRBV14 with TRBJ1-4; D gene uncertain. CDR3 in DNA: TGTGCCAGCAGCCAAGACCCGGACGTAGCGTCAAATGAAAAACTGTTTTTT. This gives the protein CASSQDPDVASNEKLFF.